The clone carrying this T cell receptor (beta chain) came up once. RNA, once extracted, was reverse transcribed into cDNA for use as the sequencing template. TCRdb's table, derived via immunoSEQ multiplex PCR, lists solely in-frame clones and lacks some. Of hundreds of thousands of clones listed, about three fifths are singletons. The sample is drawn from a study of CD8+ T cells in alopecia areata. From germline, CDR1 is LNHDA and CDR2 SQIVND (reference sequence). V dropped 5 bases and J dropped 1 base, with 15 bases sitting between them. CDR3 size: 16 residues. The sample in question was CD4+ T cells sorted from blood, obtained at week 0. This receptor was taken from a human donor with alopecia areata. The gene calls are TRBV19 and TRBJ2-1; D may be TRBD1 (6 bases). CDR3 nucleotide sequence: TGTGCCAGTAGTCGTCCAGGGGCGGCTTCCTACAATGAGCAGTTCTTC. Translation: CASSRPGAASYNEQFF.